Following are 12 T cell receptor beta chains from one sample sequenced in a study of T cell repertoires in cytomegalovirus infection. These receptors' antigens are unknown. A single record per CDR3 protein comes from TCRdb applying MiXCR to the reads. Altogether about 890,000 distinct CDR3 sequences are present, about 33% being singletons, with the ten largest covering about an eighth. The sequencing here drew on cultured CD8+ T cells from PBMCs, taken from culture after CMV antigen stimulation. These TCRs come from a human donor in good health (CMV status not recorded). Some clones in this sample may be carry-over from other donors' samples.

This clonotype was counted a few times. The chain uses TRBV4-1 and TRBJ2-3, with 8 bases that match TRBD1. Germline V gene lookup returns CDR1 MGHRA and CDR2 YSYEKL. CDR3 length: 17 amino acids. With 2 bases clipped from V and 3 bases from J, the junction kept 10 bases outside the gene matches. For the CDR3, the DNA is TGCGCCAGCAGCCAACCTTACGACAGGGGAGTAACAGATACGCAGTATTTT. This sequence encodes CASSQPYDRGVTDTQYF.

About this clonotype itself: Germline and junction disagree at one end, which may indicate a read error. The chain has TRBV7-2 and TRBJ2-5; possibly TRBD1 or TRBD2 for D (6 bases each). The V gene's germline CDR1 is SGHTA and CDR2 FQGNSA. The CDR3 loop spans 14 amino acids. The CDR3 spells CSSSLRGGQETQYF. CDR3 sequence (DNA): TGTTCCAGCAGCTTAAGAGGGGGGCAAGAGACCCAGTACTTC.

This clonotype was counted only a few times. The rearrangement links TRBV6-1 to TRBJ1-1; perhaps TRBD1 as D (5 bases). Trimming left V 7 bases short and J 4 bases short, with 16 bases between. CDR1 and CDR2 from the germline V gene are MNHNS and SASEGT. This CDR3 spans 14 amino acids. The CDR3 coding sequence is TGTGCCAGCATTCCTGGGGCGGGGACCACTGAAGCTTTCTTT. This gives the protein CASIPGAGTTEAFF.

The chain joins TRBV7-4 to TRBJ2-7; D may be TRBD2 (6 bases). Looked up from germline, CDR1 is SGHVT and CDR2 is SQSDAQ. The ends were cut back, 1 base at V and 1 base at J, with 14 bases in the middle. There are 16 residues in the CDR3. The CDR3 loop reads CASSLEWGVGSYEQYF. The CDR3 coding sequence is TGTGCCAGCAGCTTAGAGTGGGGGGTAGGTTCCTACGAGCAGTACTTC.

This clonotype was recorded at least ten times. This chain links TRBV15 with TRBJ1-4, with 8 bases lining up with TRBD1. The CDR3 has 15 residues. Germline trimming cut 5 bases from V and 3 bases from J; bases unmatched to any gene: 5. Germline lookup yields CDR1 LNHNV and CDR2 YYDKDF (reference sequence). CDR3 nucleotide sequence: TGTGCCACCAGCGACGGACAGGGAGCTAATGAAAAACTGTTTTTT. Its protein is CATSDGQGANEKLFF.

This clonotype has only a few counts. The genes are TRBV4-2 and TRBJ2-5; no reliable D call. In germline, CDR1 is LGHNA, CDR2 YNFKEQ. V dropped 2 bases and J dropped 5 bases, with 15 bases sitting between them. The CDR3 has 15 residues. CDR3: CASSQSTTGWETQYF. DNA of the CDR3: TGTGCCAGCAGCCAATCCACCACTGGGTGGGAGACCCAGTACTTC.

Ten or more counts support this clonotype. This may be a read error: a much more frequent sequence differs by one nucleotide. The chain has TRBV7-3 and TRBJ2-1, with unresolved D. CDR1 is SGHTA and CDR2 is FQGTGA in the germline V gene. Trimming pared 1 base from V and 0 bases from J, leaving 7 bases between. The CDR3 loop spans 15 amino acids. DNA for the CDR3: TGTGCCAGCAGCTTAATGGTGAGCTCCTACAATGAGCAGTTCTTC. It is translated as CASSLMVSSYNEQFF.

The table lists this clonotype with a few counts. This chain joins TRBV7-9 and TRBJ1-4, with a possible D match to TRBD1 (5 bases). The V end was cut by 3 bases, the J end by 4 bases, with 9 bases between. The CDR3 contains 14 residues. The germline gives CDR1 SEHNR, CDR2 FQNEAQ (reference sequence). CDR3 bases: TGTGCCAGCAGCTTCCCAGGGCTTAATGAAAAACTGTTTTTT. This encodes CASSFPGLNEKLFF.

V is TRBV19 and J is TRBJ1-1; the match to TRBD1 covers 7 bases. Germline values: CDR1 LNHDA, CDR2 SQIVND (reference sequence). The CDR3 is made up of 13 amino acids. V trimming: 10 bases; J trimming: 1 base; junction bases outside the gene matches: 6. The CDR3 sequence is CATRDSGNTEAFF. Written as DNA, the CDR3 is TGTGCCACCAGGGACAGCGGGAACACTGAAGCTTTCTTT.

This clonotype occurred a few times. The CDR3, as DNA: TGTGCCAGCAGTTTCGACGGTCTCTCGGGCACTGAAGCTTTCTTT. Amino acids: CASSFDGLSGTEAFF. The J gene is TRBJ1-1, the V gene TRBV11-1; D not certain. Germline CDR1 and CDR2: SGHAT and FQDESV (reference sequence). This CDR3 comprises 15 residues. The V and J ends lost 6 bases and 4 bases respectively, with 18 bases between them.

The chain uses TRBV15 and TRBJ2-1; 7 bases line up with TRBD1. The CDR3 consists of 15 residues. Germline CDR1 reads LNHNV; CDR2 reads YYDKDF (reference sequence). J was trimmed by 7 bases and V by 3 bases; bases with no gene match: 9. The CDR3 sequence is CATSSGNRGMNEQFF. The CDR3 DNA reads TGTGCCACCAGCAGCGGTAACAGGGGAATGAATGAGCAGTTCTTC.

CDR3 amino acids: CASRDPGSTEAFF. In nucleotides, the CDR3 is TGTGCCAGCAGAGATCCAGGGTCCACTGAAGCTTTCTTT. This chain uses TRBV6-1 with TRBJ1-1, with D possibly matching TRBD1 (5 bases). CDR1 and CDR2 from the germline V gene are MNHNS and SASEGT. Trimming pared 6 bases from V and 4 bases from J, leaving 12 bases between. This CDR3 is 13 amino acids long.